What follows is one TCR beta chain and its context. Per germline, CDR1 SGHDT and CDR2 YYEEEE. Trimming took off 3 bases at V and 2 bases at J, with 8 bases between the two ends. This CDR3 is 13 amino acids long. Measured with immunoSEQ multiplex PCR; TCRdb has only the in-frame clones, and not every one. The sample consists of 60,000 to 70,000 clones, about 75% of them appearing once. Single viable CD3+CD4+CD8-CD45RO+ cells were sorted as the memory CD4+ T cells. This record comes from a study of memory CD4+ T cells and cytomegalovirus serostatus. The sample taken for sequencing was memory CD4+ T cells from blood. This sequence was found in an adult in good health and CMV-seropositive. The chain has TRBV5-6 and TRBJ2-5; TRBD1 might be the D (6 bases). DNA for the CDR3: TGTGCCAGCAGCTCCCAGGGGCAAGAGACCCAGTACTTC. It codes for CASSSQGQETQYF. Full variable domain (outside the CDR3, taken from reference TRBV5-6 and TRBJ2-5): DAGVTQSPTHLIKTRGQQVTLRCSPKSGHDTVSWYQQALGQGPQFIFQYYEEEERQRGNFPDRFSGHQFPNYSSELNVNALLLGDSALYLCASSSQGQETQYFGPGTRLLVL.